Each of the 25 T cell receptor beta chains below was sequenced from the same sample in a study of T cells in Graves' hyperthyroidism and ophthalmopathy. The CDR3 regions of TCR beta were amplified from RNA transcripts. The HTBI primer set drove a first-round RT-PCR of the TCR CDR3. Using its own MiXCR run on the multiplex PCR reads, TCRdb lists one record per CDR3 protein. The sample lists around 600,000 distinct CDR3 sequences, 14% occurring once. Input material: blood. Receptor source: a young woman with Graves' ophthalmopathy.

In its sample, this clonotype was seen many times. This chain links TRBV30 with TRBJ2-2; 9 positions match TRBD1. The V gene end was trimmed by 3 bases and the J gene end by 3 bases; junction bases not matched to a gene: 8. Germline assignment: CDR1 GTSNPN and CDR2 SVGIG (reference sequence). The CDR3 contains 16 residues. The CDR3: CAWRPIQGAYTGELFF. The CDR3 DNA follows: TGTGCCTGGAGACCTATACAGGGGGCGTACACCGGGGAGCTGTTTTTT. The full variable domain, rest sourced from reference TRBV30 and TRBJ2-2, is SQTIHQWPATLVQPVGSPLSLECTVEGTSNPNLYWYRQAAGRGLQLLFYSVGIGQISSEVPQNLSASRPQDRQFILSSKKLLLSDSGFYLCAWRPIQGAYTGELFFGEGSRLTVL.

This clonotype has more than one count but fewer than ten. The chain is built from TRBV30 and TRBJ2-1; 7 nucleotides match TRBD2. CDR3 length equals 15 residues. J lost 3 bases, V lost 3 bases, and 8 bases had no gene match. Germline V gene lookup returns CDR1 GTSNPN and CDR2 SVGIG (reference sequence). In nucleotides, the CDR3 is TGTGCCTGGAGAGGGCTAGCGGAGAGCTACAATGAGCAGTTCTTC. It specifies CAWRGLAESYNEQFF.

This clonotype occurred a few times. The rearrangement links TRBV19 to TRBJ1-6; TRBD1 aligns across 10 bases. The CDR3 contains 16 residues. V lost 3 bases and J lost 7; bases outside the gene matches: 6. Germline CDR1 and CDR2: LNHDA and SQIVND (reference sequence). The DNA for the CDR3 is TGTGCCAGTAGTATGGAACCGGGACAGGGGAATTCACCCCTCCACTTT. Translated: CASSMEPGQGNSPLHF.

This clonotype came up many times. The chain employs TRBV7-2 and TRBJ2-5; D possibly corresponds to TRBD1 (5 bases). This CDR3 comprises 14 residues. The ends were cut back, 3 bases at V and 2 bases at J, with 10 bases in the middle. Germline V lookup: CDR1 SGHTA, CDR2 FQGNSA. As DNA, the CDR3 is TGTGCCAGCAGCTTTCAGGGAACACAAGAGACCCAGTACTTC. This encodes CASSFQGTQETQYF.

This clonotype appeared many times. The J gene is TRBJ1-1, the V gene TRBV12-3 or TRBV12-4; D unclear. The CDR3 spans 16 residues. V lost 0 bases to trimming and J lost 1 base, with 12 bases between them. CDR3 nucleotides: TGTGCCAGCAGTTTAGCCCTCCGGCCTGGGAACACTGAAGCTTTCTTT. It is translated as CASSLALRPGNTEAFF.

This clonotype showed up many times. The chain couples TRBV3-1 to TRBJ2-3; TRBD1 matches at 8 bases. From germline, CDR1 is LGHDT and CDR2 YNNKEL (reference sequence). V lost 1 base, J lost 2 bases, and 2 bases stayed unmatched. The CDR3 has 15 residues. CDR3 loop: CASSQGDRYTDTQYF. The DNA for the CDR3 is TGTGCCAGCAGCCAAGGGGACAGGTACACAGATACGCAGTATTTT.

This chain joins TRBV4-1 and TRBJ1-2; 7 positions match TRBD1. Germline V gives CDR1 MGHRA, CDR2 YSYEKL. The CDR3 runs 15 residues. V was clipped by 4 bases and J by 8 bases; unmatched bases: 13. In DNA form, the CDR3 reads TGCGCCAGCAGCCTTCGGGTCCCCGGGACAGACGGCTACACCTTC. Protein product: CASSLRVPGTDGYTF.

This clonotype came up a few times. The genes are TRBV10-3 and TRBJ2-3; perhaps TRBD1 as D (6 bases). Germline CDR1 is ENHRY and CDR2 is SYGVKD. The CDR3 is 15 residues long. With 2 bases removed from V and 5 bases from J, the gap between germline ends came to 14 bases. The CDR3 spells CAISEPQGKGDTQYF. CDR3 sequence (DNA): TGTGCCATCAGTGAGCCCCAGGGGAAGGGAGATACGCAGTATTTT.

This clonotype has a count of ten or more. The gene calls are TRBV6-5 and TRBJ1-1, with D unclear. Deletions cut 2 bases from V and 1 base from J, with 14 bases between. CDR1 MNHEY and CDR2 SVGAGI come from the germline V gene. The length of the CDR3 is 16 residues. The CDR3 spells CASSYDAGRRNTEAFF. The CDR3 DNA reads TGTGCCAGCAGTTACGACGCTGGGAGAAGGAACACTGAAGCTTTCTTT.

In its sample, this clonotype was seen many times. The rearrangement uses TRBV20-1 and TRBJ2-2, with 7 bases identical to TRBD1. Germline-derived CDR1 and CDR2 are DFQATT and SNEGSKA (reference sequence). V was pared by 3 bases and J by 5 bases, with 15 bases of the junction left unmatched. The CDR3 runs 17 residues. The CDR3 DNA reads TGCAGTGCTAGTGCGAGGCCGACAGGGTATCGTACCGGGGAGCTGTTTTTT. Amino acids: CSASARPTGYRTGELFF.

This clonotype showed up many times. The rearrangement uses TRBV30 and TRBJ2-3; D is possibly TRBD2 (6 bases). The CDR3 consists of 12 residues. Trimming took 4 bases from V and 4 from J, leaving 9 bases between them. CDR1 is GTSNPN and CDR2 is SVGIG in the germline V gene (reference sequence). CDR3 in amino acids: CAWIGGADTQYF. In DNA form, the CDR3 reads TGTGCCTGGATCGGGGGTGCAGATACGCAGTATTTT.

This clonotype was observed many times. The J gene is TRBJ1-2, the V gene TRBV4-3; TRBD1 matches at 9 bases. Trimming removed 0 bases from V and 6 bases from J; junction bases left unmatched: 2. From germline, CDR1 is LGHNA and CDR2 YSLEER. CDR3 length: 14 amino acids. The CDR3 DNA is TGCGCCAGCAGCCAAGAGGGACAGGGCAATGGCTACACCTTC. It is translated as CASSQEGQGNGYTF.

There are a few counts of this clonotype. The chain employs TRBV3-2 and TRBJ2-1; the table names TRBD1, a call not compared with the DNA. TRBV3-2 is a pseudogene. The CDR3 is 16 amino acids. CDR3 sequence (DNA): TGTGCCAGCAGCCAGCCGGGGCGCAGCTCCTACAATGAGCAGTTCTTC. Protein sequence: CASSQPGRSSYNEQFF.

This clonotype has at least ten counts. The CDR3 bases are TGTGCCAGCAGTGTCCGGATAGAAGATACGCAGTATTTT. It translates to CASSVRIEDTQYF. The chain joins TRBV2 to TRBJ2-3, with D uncertain. Trimming removed 4 bases at V and 5 bases at J, with 10 bases between. The CDR3 consists of 13 residues. Germline V gene lookup returns CDR1 SNHLY and CDR2 FYNNEI.

The chain uses TRBV7-2 and TRBJ2-3, with TRBD1 matching 9 bases. The germline gives CDR1 SGHTA, CDR2 FQGNSA. V lost 5 bases, J lost 5 bases, and 8 bases stayed unmatched. The CDR3 consists of 15 residues. CDR3 sequence reads: CASSQGTGGRDTQYF. CDR3 in DNA: TGTGCCAGCAGCCAAGGAACAGGGGGCAGAGATACGCAGTATTTT.

This clonotype was seen many times. V usage is TRBV6-2 or TRBV6-3 and J usage is TRBJ2-2; the D gene is possibly TRBD2 (5 bases). CDR1 is MNHEY, CDR2 SVGEGT, per germline. Trimming left V 4 bases short and J 1 base short, with 13 bases between. This CDR3 region has 16 residues. CDR3 loop: CASSSVASLNTGELFF. The CDR3 DNA reads TGTGCCAGCAGTTCGGTCGCTAGCTTGAACACCGGGGAGCTGTTTTTT.

In this sample, this clonotype turned up many times. The chain combines TRBV3-1 with TRBJ1-2, with D possibly TRBD1 on 6 matching bases. CDR3 length equals 15 residues. V gave up 0 bases and J gave up 4 bases, with 12 bases separating them. Germline V lookup: CDR1 LGHDT, CDR2 YNNKEL (reference sequence). The CDR3 region has the DNA TGTGCCAGCAGCCAAGAATACAGGGACCTCTATGGCTACACCTTC. Its protein product is CASSQEYRDLYGYTF.

The sample holds many counts of this clonotype. The rearrangement joins TRBV28 to TRBJ2-7; no definite D call. Germline-derived CDR1 and CDR2 are MDHEN and SYDVKM. The CDR3 runs 14 residues. Trimming shortened V by 5 bases and J by 1 base, and 12 bases separated the two germline ends. The CDR3 DNA reads as TGTGCCAGCAGTCATTTCAGTAATTCCTACGAGCAGTACTTC. It translates to CASSHFSNSYEQYF.

This clonotype has a count of ten or more. The V and J genes are TRBV7-9 and TRBJ2-3; a weak D match, TRBD2 (5 bases). Germline lookup yields CDR1 SEHNR and CDR2 FQNEAQ (reference sequence). Deletions cut 7 bases from V and 2 bases from J, with 10 bases between. The CDR3 has 13 amino acids. The CDR3 loop is CASTRESTDTQYF. CDR3 DNA: TGTGCCAGCACGAGGGAGTCCACAGATACGCAGTATTTT.

This clonotype came up a few times. Here the CDR3 reads CASSVRREGLADTQYF. The CDR3 DNA reads as TGTGCCAGCAGCGTAAGGCGGGAGGGCCTTGCAGATACGCAGTATTTT. The rearrangement uses TRBV9 and TRBJ2-3; 9 nucleotides align to TRBD2. The CDR3 loop spans 16 amino acids. V dropped 1 base and J dropped 4; count of bases not matched to a gene: 7. Germline lookup yields CDR1 SGDLS and CDR2 YYNGEE.

Ten or more counts support this clonotype. This rearrangement joins TRBV12-3 or TRBV12-4 to TRBJ1-6; 7 bases are shared with TRBD1. The V and J ends lost 5 bases and 8 bases, in that order; junction bases with no gene match: 6. This CDR3 contains 14 residues. CDR3 protein: CASSPGQLDSPLHF. The CDR3 nucleotides read TGTGCCAGCAGTCCGGGACAGTTGGATTCACCCCTCCACTTT.

This clonotype was counted between two and nine times. V gene TRBV28 combines with J gene TRBJ2-2; D remains unclear. The CDR3 contains 15 residues. V lost 2 bases, J lost 0 bases, and 7 bases lay in between. The germline V gene encodes CDR1 MDHEN and CDR2 SYDVKM. The DNA for the CDR3 is TGTGCCAGCAGTTTAAGACGAACGAACACCGGGGAGCTGTTTTTT. Encoded protein: CASSLRRTNTGELFF.

This clonotype was recorded at least ten times. The chain combines TRBV6-2 or TRBV6-3 with TRBJ2-1; D uncertain. CDR1 and CDR2 (germline): MNHEY, SVGEGT. Trimming took 0 bases from V and 8 from J, leaving 8 bases between them. The CDR3 is 13 residues long. This chain's CDR3 is CASSYSVGHEQFF. CDR3 in DNA: TGTGCCAGCAGTTACTCGGTCGGCCATGAGCAGTTCTTC.

This clonotype was observed a few times. This sequence joins TRBV19 and TRBJ1-1, with 9 nucleotides matching TRBD1. Germline V CDR1 and CDR2: LNHDA, SQIVND (reference sequence). V gave up 3 bases and J gave up 3 bases; unmatched junction bases: 8. The length of the CDR3 is 16 residues. CDR3 sequence reads: CASSISTGGWYTEAFF. The CDR3 DNA is TGTGCCAGTAGTATCTCCACAGGGGGCTGGTACACTGAAGCTTTCTTT.

The sample holds many counts of this clonotype. V gene TRBV20-1 combines with J gene TRBJ2-7, with a tentative D call TRBD1 (6 bases). This CDR3 is 16 amino acids long. The V gene lost 6 bases and the J gene lost 0 bases, with 21 bases spanning the gap. The V gene's germline CDR1 is DFQATT and CDR2 SNEGSKA (reference sequence). The CDR3 coding sequence is TGCAGTGCCTTTGCCCCCGGACAGTCGAGCTCCTACGAGCAGTACTTC. This sequence encodes CSAFAPGQSSSYEQYF.